The rows below give T cell receptor beta chains drawn from one sample of a study of blood T cells in healthy people across ages. TCRdb called the 5' RACE reads again in MiXCR, with one record for every CDR3 protein. Altogether approximately 1,700,000 distinct CDR3 sequences are present, 39% being singletons, with the ten largest covering about 21%. The sample was blood. These receptors were obtained from a human donor in good health. Each CDR3 is given with its conserved first and last residue. Fields, in order: J gene, D gene, CDR3 length, clone size, V gene, CDR3 protein, CDR3 DNA. A D gene is named only where the DNA matches it firmly. Clone size is stated in some rows and not others, as once, few, many or a class when expanded.

j_call: TRBJ2-3
d_call: .
cdr3_length: 15
clone_size: .
v_call: TRBV10-2
cdr3_aa: CASSAQSGFTDTQYF
cdr3_nt: TGCGCCAGCAGTGCTCAAAGCGGCTTCACAGATACGCAGTATTTT

j_call: TRBJ1-2
d_call: .
cdr3_length: 15
clone_size: few
v_call: TRBV2
cdr3_aa: CASSVHSEPNYGYTF
cdr3_nt: TGTGCCAGCAGTGTACACTCTGAACCTAACTATGGCTACACCTTC

j_call: TRBJ1-1
d_call: .
cdr3_length: 13
clone_size: .
v_call: TRBV7-6
cdr3_aa: CASSLTTRGRAFF
cdr3_nt: TGTGCCAGCAGCTTAACGACACGGGGTCGAGCTTTCTTT

j_call: TRBJ2-7
d_call: .
cdr3_length: 16
clone_size: .
v_call: TRBV11-2
cdr3_aa: CASSFRGDREQETQYF
cdr3_nt: TGTGCCAGCAGCTTCCGGGGTGACAGAGAGCAAGAGACTCAGTACTTC

j_call: TRBJ2-3
d_call: TRBD2
cdr3_length: 16
clone_size: .
v_call: TRBV15
cdr3_aa: CATSRGASGGTETQYF
cdr3_nt: TGTGCCACCAGCAGAGGAGCTAGCGGGGGAACAGAGACGCAGTATTTT

j_call: TRBJ2-1
d_call: .
cdr3_length: 13
clone_size: .
v_call: TRBV20-1
cdr3_aa: CSALGSSYNEQFF
cdr3_nt: TGCAGTGCCCTCGGAAGCTCCTACAATGAGCAGTTCTTC

j_call: TRBJ2-5
d_call: TRBD2
cdr3_length: 16
clone_size: .
v_call: TRBV3-1
cdr3_aa: CASSSGIGGAQETQYF
cdr3_nt: TGTGCCAGCAGCTCCGGCATCGGGGGGGCCCAAGAGACCCAGTACTTC

j_call: TRBJ2-1
d_call: .
cdr3_length: 12
clone_size: once
v_call: TRBV28
cdr3_aa: CASRYSAYEQFF
cdr3_nt: TGTGCCAGCAGATACAGTGCCTACGAGCAGTTCTTC

j_call: TRBJ1-4
d_call: .
cdr3_length: 13
clone_size: .
v_call: TRBV28
cdr3_aa: CAVQGGGNEKLFF
cdr3_nt: TGTGCCGTTCAGGGCGGGGGGAATGAAAAACTGTTTTTT

j_call: TRBJ2-4
d_call: .
cdr3_length: 15
clone_size: .
v_call: TRBV25-1
cdr3_aa: CASRSVETSRNIQYF
cdr3_nt: TGTGCCAGCAGGTCAGTAGAGACCTCAAGAAACATTCAGTACTTC

j_call: TRBJ1-4
d_call: .
cdr3_length: 15
clone_size: few
v_call: TRBV20-1
cdr3_aa: CSARSYRERFEKLFF
cdr3_nt: TGCAGTGCTAGGTCCTACAGGGAACGATTTGAAAAACTGTTTTTT

j_call: TRBJ2-3
d_call: .
cdr3_length: 13
clone_size: many
v_call: TRBV29-1
cdr3_aa: CSVRERPTDTQYF
cdr3_nt: TGCAGCGTTCGGGAACGACCAACAGATACGCAGTATTTT

j_call: TRBJ2-5
d_call: TRBD2
cdr3_length: 15
clone_size: .
v_call: TRBV7-2
cdr3_aa: CASSELAGVPETQYF
cdr3_nt: TGTGCCAGCAGCGAGCTAGCGGGGGTTCCAGAGACCCAGTACTTC

j_call: TRBJ2-7
d_call: .
cdr3_length: 16
clone_size: few
v_call: TRBV7-6
cdr3_aa: CASSTSAGFSRSEQYF
cdr3_nt: TGTGCCAGCAGCACAAGCGCAGGTTTCTCTCGTTCGGAGCAGTACTTC

j_call: TRBJ2-3
d_call: .
cdr3_length: 20
clone_size: .
v_call: TRBV28
cdr3_aa: CASSLISWRQNYRSTDTQYF
cdr3_nt: TGTGCCAGCAGTTTAATTAGTTGGCGACAGAACTACCGTAGCACAGATACGCAGTATTTT

j_call: TRBJ1-6
d_call: TRBD1
cdr3_length: 15
clone_size: .
v_call: TRBV7-2
cdr3_aa: CASSVGTGNNSPLHF
cdr3_nt: TGTGCCAGCAGTGTTGGGACAGGGAATAATTCACCCCTCCACTTT

j_call: TRBJ2-1
d_call: .
cdr3_length: 14
clone_size: few
v_call: TRBV12-3/TRBV12-4
cdr3_aa: CASSYVWGYNEQFF
cdr3_nt: TGTGCCAGCAGTTATGTATGGGGGTACAATGAGCAGTTCTTC

j_call: TRBJ1-1
d_call: .
cdr3_length: 13
clone_size: .
v_call: TRBV11-1
cdr3_aa: CASSPHFREDAFF
cdr3_nt: TGTGCCAGCAGCCCACACTTCAGGGAGGACGCTTTCTTT

j_call: TRBJ2-1
d_call: TRBD2
cdr3_length: 15
clone_size: few
v_call: TRBV7-2
cdr3_aa: CASSLVGGGGDEQFF
cdr3_nt: TGTGCCAGCAGCTTAGTTGGCGGGGGAGGGGATGAGCAGTTCTTC

j_call: TRBJ1-2
d_call: .
cdr3_length: 14
clone_size: .
v_call: TRBV6-2/TRBV6-3
cdr3_aa: CASSYPTRADGYTF
cdr3_nt: TGTGCCAGCAGTTATCCCACCAGGGCGGATGGCTACACCTTC

j_call: TRBJ1-2
d_call: .
cdr3_length: 15
clone_size: .
v_call: TRBV7-9
cdr3_aa: CASSFDSVSPYGYTF
cdr3_nt: TGTGCCAGCAGCTTTGACAGCGTGAGCCCCTATGGCTACACCTTC

j_call: TRBJ2-1
d_call: .
cdr3_length: 14
clone_size: .
v_call: TRBV29-1
cdr3_aa: CSVQPGNSYNEQFF
cdr3_nt: TGCAGCGTTCAGCCTGGGAATTCCTACAATGAGCAGTTCTTC

j_call: TRBJ2-7
d_call: TRBD1
cdr3_length: 14
clone_size: many
v_call: TRBV7-2
cdr3_aa: CASSLEGQVYEQYF
cdr3_nt: TGCGCCAGCAGCTTGGAAGGACAGGTCTACGAGCAGTACTTC

j_call: TRBJ2-7
d_call: TRBD1
cdr3_length: 14
clone_size: few
v_call: TRBV27
cdr3_aa: CASSLYRTGNEQYF
cdr3_nt: TGTGCCAGCAGTTTATATAGGACAGGTAACGAGCAGTACTTC

j_call: TRBJ1-2
d_call: .
cdr3_length: 12
clone_size: few
v_call: TRBV6-5
cdr3_aa: CASTDSDYGYTF
cdr3_nt: TGTGCCAGCACCGACAGTGACTATGGCTACACCTTC

j_call: TRBJ1-2
d_call: .
cdr3_length: 12
clone_size: .
v_call: TRBV30
cdr3_aa: CAWRDSYYGYTF
cdr3_nt: TGTGCCTGGAGAGACAGCTACTATGGCTACACCTTC